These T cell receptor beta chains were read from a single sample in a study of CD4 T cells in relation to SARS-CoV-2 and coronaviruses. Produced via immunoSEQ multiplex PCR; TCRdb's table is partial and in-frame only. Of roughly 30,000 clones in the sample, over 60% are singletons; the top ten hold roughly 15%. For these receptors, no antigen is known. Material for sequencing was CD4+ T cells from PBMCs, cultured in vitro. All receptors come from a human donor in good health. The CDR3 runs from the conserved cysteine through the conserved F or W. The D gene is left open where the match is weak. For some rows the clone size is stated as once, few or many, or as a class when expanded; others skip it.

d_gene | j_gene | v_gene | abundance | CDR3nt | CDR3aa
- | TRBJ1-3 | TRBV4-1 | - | TGCGCCAGCAGCCAAGGCGCGGGGGCCACTGGAAACACCATATATTTT | CASSQGAGATGNTIYF
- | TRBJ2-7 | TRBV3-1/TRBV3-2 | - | TGTGCCAGCAGCCAAGAAGGATCCTACGAGCAGTACTTC | CASSQEGSYEQYF
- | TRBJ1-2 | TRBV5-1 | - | TGCGCCAGCAGCTCCCTGGGGCGAGGGGGGGGCTACACCTTC | CASSSLGRGGGYTF
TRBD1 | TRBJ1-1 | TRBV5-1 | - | TGCGCCAGCAACCCTGGACAGGGCTGGAACACTGAAGCTTTCTTT | CASNPGQGWNTEAFF
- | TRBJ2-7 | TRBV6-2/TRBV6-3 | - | TGTGCCAGCAGCAACACGCCCCGCGGGCAGTACTTC | CASSNTPRGQYF
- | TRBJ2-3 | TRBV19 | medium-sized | TGTGCCAGTAGTACTACAGGTACTAGCACAGATACGCAGTATTTT | CASSTTGTSTDTQYF
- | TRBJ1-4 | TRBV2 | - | TGTGCCACCCGAGGTGACGGGTGGAATGAAAAACTGTTTTTT | CATRGDGWNEKLFF
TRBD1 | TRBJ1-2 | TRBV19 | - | TGTGCCAGTAGCCTTCGGACAGGGAAGAGAGCTAACTATGGCTACACCTTC | CASSLRTGKRANYGYTF
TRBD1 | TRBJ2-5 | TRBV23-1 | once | TGCGCCGGGACAGGGAAAGAGACCCAGTACTTC | CAGTGKETQYF
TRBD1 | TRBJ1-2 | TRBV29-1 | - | TGCAGCGTTGATGGGTCGGGACAGGGCCCCTATGGCTACACCTTC | CSVDGSGQGPYGYTF
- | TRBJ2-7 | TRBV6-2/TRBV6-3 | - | TGTGCCAGCAGTTGGTCCTACGAGCAGTACTTC | CASSWSYEQYF
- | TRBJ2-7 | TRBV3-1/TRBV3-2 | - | TGTGCCAGCAGCTCGAGCTCCTACGAGCAGTACTTC | CASSSSSYEQYF
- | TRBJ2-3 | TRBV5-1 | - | TGCGCCAGCAGCTTGGCGTCTGCTAGGACAGATACGCAGTATTTT | CASSLASARTDTQYF
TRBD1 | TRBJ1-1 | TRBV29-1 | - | TGCAGCGTTGGGGCGCCTCGGGACAGCTACTTTCTTTTT | CSVGAPRDSYFLF
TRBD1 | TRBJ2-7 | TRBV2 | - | TGTGCCAGCAGTGGCGGGGGACAGGGGGTGTCCGGCGAGCAGTACTTC | CASSGGGQGVSGEQYF
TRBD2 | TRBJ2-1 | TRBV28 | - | TGTGCCAGCAGTTTATATCTAGCGGGTTACAATGAGCAGTTCTTC | CASSLYLAGYNEQFF
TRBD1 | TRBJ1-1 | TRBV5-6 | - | TGTGCCAGCAGCCGAGACAGGGGGCGGACTGAAGCTTTCTTT | CASSRDRGRTEAFF
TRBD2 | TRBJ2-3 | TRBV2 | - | TGTGCCAGCAGTGGACTAGCGACCACAGATACGCAGTATTTT | CASSGLATTDTQYF
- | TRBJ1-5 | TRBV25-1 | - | TGTGCCAGCAGTGAATATGTCGGGGGACAGCCCCAGCATTTT | CASSEYVGGQPQHF
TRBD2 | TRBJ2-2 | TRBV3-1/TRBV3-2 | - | TGTGCCAGCAGCCTGAGACTAGCGGGAGTCGAGGGGGAGCTGTTTTTT | CASSLRLAGVEGELFF
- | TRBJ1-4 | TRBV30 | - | TGTGCCTGGAATGGTCAAACTAATGAAAAACTGTTTTTT | CAWNGQTNEKLFF
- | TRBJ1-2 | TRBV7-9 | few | TGTGCCAGCAGCTGGCGGTCAGGGGAAGGCGGCTACACCTTC | CASSWRSGEGGYTF
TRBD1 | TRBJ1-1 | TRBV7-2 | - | TGTGCCAGCAGCTTAGTCGGGACAGGGATGGTCACTGAAGCTTTCTTT | CASSLVGTGMVTEAFF
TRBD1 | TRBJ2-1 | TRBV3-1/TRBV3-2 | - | TGTGCCAGCAGATATTCCGGGACAGTCAACAATGAGCAGTTCTTC | CASRYSGTVNNEQFF
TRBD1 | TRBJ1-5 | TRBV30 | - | TGTGCCTGGAGTGGGACAGGGCATCAGCCCCAGCATTTT | CAWSGTGHQPQHF
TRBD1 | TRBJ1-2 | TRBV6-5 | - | TGTGCCAGCAGGCCAACAGGGGGCGCTTATGGCTACACCTTC | CASRPTGGAYGYTF
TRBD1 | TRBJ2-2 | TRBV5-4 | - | TGTGCCAGCAGCCCCGGGACAGGGGCGACCGGGGAGCTGTTTTTT | CASSPGTGATGELFF
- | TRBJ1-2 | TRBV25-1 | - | TGTGCCAGCAGTGAATCGGGAGCAGGGGAAGGCTACACCTTC | CASSESGAGEGYTF
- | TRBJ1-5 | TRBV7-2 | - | TGTGCCAGCAGCCCAGGACAGAATCAGCCCCAGCATTTT | CASSPGQNQPQHF
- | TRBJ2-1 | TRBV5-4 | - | TGTGCCAGCAGCTCACAGGGTAACTACAATGAGCAGTTCTTC | CASSSQGNYNEQFF
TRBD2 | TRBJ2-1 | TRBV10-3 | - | TGTGCCACCTTAGCGGGAGTGGGGAATGAGCAGTTCTTC | CATLAGVGNEQFF
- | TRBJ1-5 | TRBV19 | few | TGTGCCAGTAGTTTCAGAGGGAGAAATCAGCCCCAGCATTTT | CASSFRGRNQPQHF
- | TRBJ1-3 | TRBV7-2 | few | TGTGCCAGCAGCCCAGGACGGTGGGCAGGAAACACCATATATTTT | CASSPGRWAGNTIYF
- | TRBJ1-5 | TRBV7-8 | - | TGTGCCAGCAGCTCTGGACTGATTAGCAATCAGCCCCAGCATTTT | CASSSGLISNQPQHF
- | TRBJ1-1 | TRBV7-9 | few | TGTGCCAGCAGCTTACGACAGGAGGCTGAAGCTTTCTTT | CASSLRQEAEAFF
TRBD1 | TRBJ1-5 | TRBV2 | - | TGTGCCAGCAGTGCACAGGGGGATCAGCCCCAGCATTTT | CASSAQGDQPQHF
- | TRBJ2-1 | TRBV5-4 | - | TGTGCCAGCAGCTTCTCGGGACAACCTTACAATGAGCAGTTCTTC | CASSFSGQPYNEQFF
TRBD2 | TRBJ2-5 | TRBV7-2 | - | TGTGCCAGCAGCTTAATGCGGGGGGGCGGGGTGGAGACCCAGTACTTC | CASSLMRGGGVETQYF